The T cell receptor (beta chain) under discussion was sequenced for a study of neurological immune-mediated disorders. Each TCR transcript was tagged with a 10-nucleotide random UMI during 5'RACE. One entry per CDR3 protein, called by TCRdb with MiXCR from the 5' RACE reads. The table includes under 50,000 distinct CDR3 sequences, roughly 12% detected once. Trimming took off 2 bases at V and 2 bases at J, with 11 bases between the two ends. CDR1 and CDR2 (germline): MNHNY, SVGAGI (reference sequence). The CDR3 runs 15 residues. The sample consisted of CD4+ T cells from blood. The receptor's source is a woman aged 25 to 39 with HTLV-1-associated myelopathy (HAM/TSP). The chain carries TRBV6-6 and TRBJ2-3; no reliable D call. The CDR3 loop reads CASSYVGPHTDTQYF. As DNA, the CDR3 is TGTGCCAGCAGTTACGTGGGTCCACACACAGATACGCAGTATTTT.